The 24 T cell receptor beta chains presented below share a single source sample, sequenced in a study of long-term antiretroviral therapy in people with HIV (dated by TCRdb to the early 2020s). Sequencing of the TRB variable region was done with the immunoSEQ hsTCRB v3.0 assay at survey level resolution. TCRdb's version of the immuneACCESS table is confined to in-frame rearrangements and falls short of the full clone set. An unresolved V gene accounts for under half of the shortfall where checked; the remainder is of unknown origin. The sample profile shows 25,000 to 35,000 clones; around 95% of them were found once. The leading ten clones occupy over 7% of the sample. Here the sequenced sample was unsorted PBMCs, taken 5.3 years after starting antiretroviral therapy. These receptors all stem from a man aged 25 to 40 with HIV.

In DNA, the CDR3 is TGTGCCAGCGACGGGGAATCTAGCACAGATACGCAGTATTTT. Its translation is CASDGESSTDTQYF. The V call is TRBV2, the J call TRBJ2-3; the D gene is possibly TRBD2 (5 bases). Trimming took off 8 bases at V and 0 bases at J, with 12 bases between the two ends. This CDR3 comprises 14 residues. The V gene's germline CDR1 is SNHLY and CDR2 FYNNEI. Drawing the rest from reference TRBV2 and TRBJ2-3, the complete variable domain is EPEVTQTPSHQVTQMGQEVILRCVPISNHLYFYWYRQILGQKVEFLVSFYNNEISEKSEIFDDQFSVERPDGSNFTLKIRSTKLEDSAMYFCASDGESSTDTQYFGPGTRLTVL.

The V gene is TRBV7-8, the J gene TRBJ2-1; D possibly uses TRBD1 or TRBD2 (5 bases each). The V end lost 7 bases, the J end lost 6 bases, and 25 bases lay between the germline ends. Germline V gives CDR1 SGHVS, CDR2 FQNEAQ. CDR3 size: 17 residues. The CDR3 spells CASIRGRGLAPSNEQFF. The CDR3 DNA follows: TGTGCCAGCATCAGAGGTAGGGGTCTAGCTCCCTCCAATGAGCAGTTCTTC.

The rearrangement uses TRBV2 and TRBJ1-6; maybe TRBD1 (5 bases). V was pared by 6 bases and J by 2 bases, with 11 bases between. The CDR3 contains 15 residues. Germline V gene lookup returns CDR1 SNHLY and CDR2 FYNNEI. CDR3 bases: TGTGCCAGCAGATTTTCGACAGCCTATAATTCACCCCTCCACTTT. Protein product: CASRFSTAYNSPLHF. Full variable domain (rest looked up from reference TRBV2 and TRBJ1-6): EPEVTQTPSHQVTQMGQEVILRCVPISNHLYFYWYRQILGQKVEFLVSFYNNEISEKSEIFDDQFSVERPDGSNFTLKIRSTKLEDSAMYFCASRFSTAYNSPLHFGNGTRLTVT.

The J gene is TRBJ2-5, the V gene TRBV6-4; D ambiguous. This CDR3 has 11 amino acids. Germline V gene sequence: CDR1 MRHNA, CDR2 SNTAGT. Deletions cut 4 bases from V and 3 bases from J, with 3 bases between. The DNA for the CDR3 is TGTGCCAGCAGTGGAAAAGAGACCCAGTACTTC. It translates to CASSGKETQYF.

Points on this clone: At one end the junction does not follow the germline gene, possibly because of a read error. The rearrangement links TRBV7-9 to TRBJ2-7, with D unclear. Germline V CDR1 and CDR2: SEHNR, FQNEAQ (reference sequence). This CDR3 is 13 amino acids long. CDR3 DNA sequence: TGTGCCAGCAGATTAGTCGAAACCTACGAGCAGTACTTC. Its protein product is CASRLVETYEQYF.

This chain links TRBV6-4 with TRBJ2-3; the match to TRBD1 covers 7 bases. V was clipped by 3 bases and J by 0 bases; unmatched bases: 6. The CDR3 runs 16 residues. CDR1 is MRHNA, CDR2 SNTAGT, per germline. Here the CDR3 reads CASSESATGSTDTQYF. CDR3 nucleotides: TGTGCCAGCAGTGAAAGCGCGACAGGGAGCACAGATACGCAGTATTTT.

This clone is a singleton in its sample. J is TRBJ2-1 and V is TRBV6-1; D is perhaps TRBD1 (5 bases). There are 16 residues in the CDR3. Germline V CDR1 and CDR2: MNHNS, SASEGT. Trimming removed 4 bases from V and 0 bases from J, with 13 bases in between. The CDR3 loop reads CASSAGTGNSYNEQFF. As DNA, the CDR3 is TGTGCCAGCAGTGCCGGCACAGGCAACTCCTACAATGAGCAGTTCTTC.

The chain recombines TRBV4-1 with TRBJ1-2; D gene unclear. From germline, CDR1 is MGHRA and CDR2 YSYEKL. The CDR3 is made up of 15 amino acids. Trimming cost V 0 bases and J 0 bases, with 8 bases left between them. The CDR3 DNA follows: TGCGCCAGCAGCCAAGACGGATACTCTAACTATGGCTACACCTTC. Its translation: CASSQDGYSNYGYTF.

This chain links TRBV2 with TRBJ2-5; D is ambiguous. This CDR3 comprises 16 residues. Germline V lookup: CDR1 SNHLY, CDR2 FYNNEI. V was shortened by 6 bases and J by 2 bases, with 19 bases between the two germline ends. The CDR3 DNA is TGTGCCAGCAGGCGCCTGACCAGCGCCCGACAAGAGACCCAGTACTTC. Protein: CASRRLTSARQETQYF.

Details on this clone: An end of the junction does not agree with germline; a read error may underlie this. This sequence joins TRBV30 and TRBJ1-3; the D gene is possibly TRBD1 (6 bases). In germline, CDR1 is GTSNPN, CDR2 SVGIG (reference sequence). The CDR3 contains 11 residues. CDR3 in DNA: TGTGCCTGGAGTGTCGGGGGCCCCCTTATTTTT. This encodes CAWSVGGPLIF.

The chain is built from TRBV29-1 and TRBJ1-1; D remains unclear. CDR1 is SQVTM and CDR2 is ANQGSEA in the germline V gene. Trimming pared 6 bases from V and 1 base from J, leaving 9 bases between. The CDR3 runs 12 residues. CDR3 sequence reads: CSVIVGNTEAFF. The CDR3 nucleotides are TGCAGCGTGATAGTGGGGAACACTGAAGCTTTCTTT.

The V call is TRBV6-5, the J call TRBJ1-1; no clear D. The germline V and J ends were trimmed by 2 bases and 6 bases, with 10 bases remaining between them. CDR1 MNHEY and CDR2 SVGAGI come from the germline V gene. CDR3 length equals 13 residues. The chain's CDR3 is CASSYTDWAEAFF. The CDR3 DNA sequence: TGTGCCAGCAGTTACACGGACTGGGCTGAAGCTTTCTTT.

The genes are TRBV7-9 and TRBJ2-1; D gene ambiguous. CDR3 length: 14 amino acids. V shed 2 bases and J shed 5 bases, with 10 bases lying between them. Germline CDR1 and CDR2: SEHNR and FQNEAQ (reference sequence). This CDR3 reads CASSLRPPNNEQFF. The CDR3 DNA is TGTGCCAGCAGCTTACGGCCCCCCAACAATGAGCAGTTCTTC.

This clone was observed a single time. Other nucleotide sequences in the sample specify the same CDR3. The rearrangement links TRBV6-1 to TRBJ2-5; 11 nucleotides match TRBD2. Trimming cost V 2 bases and J 5 bases; bases outside gene matches: 4. The CDR3 loop spans 15 amino acids. The V gene's germline CDR1 is MNHNS and CDR2 SASEGT. In DNA, the CDR3 is TGTGCCAGCAGTGAACTAGCGGGGGGCCAGGAGACCCAGTACTTC. Protein: CASSELAGGQETQYF.

V and J are TRBV2 and TRBJ1-2; D gene unclear. V was pared by 10 bases and J by 6 bases, with 12 bases between. The CDR3 consists of 11 residues. Per germline, CDR1 SNHLY and CDR2 FYNNEI. The CDR3 DNA reads TGTGCCACCCTGACCGGGGATGGCTACACCTTC. Encoded protein: CATLTGDGYTF.

This rearrangement joins TRBV7-8 to TRBJ2-1, with a tentative D call TRBD2 (5 bases). The CDR3 is made up of 14 amino acids. The V end was cut by 5 bases, the J end by 4 bases, with 12 bases between. The germline V gene has CDR1 SGHVS and CDR2 FQNEAQ. The chain's CDR3 is CASSPREGYNEQFF. CDR3 DNA: TGTGCCAGCAGCCCCCGGGAAGGTTACAATGAGCAGTTCTTC.

This chain uses TRBV5-6 with TRBJ1-1; TRBD1 agrees at 8 bases. J was trimmed by 0 bases and V by 5 bases; bases with no gene match: 6. The V gene's germline CDR1 is SGHDT and CDR2 YYEEEE. The CDR3 has 15 amino acids. The CDR3 loop is CASSSDRGLNTEAFF. DNA for the CDR3: TGTGCCAGCAGTTCTGACAGGGGCTTGAACACTGAAGCTTTCTTT.

This chain joins TRBV28 and TRBJ2-1, with D perhaps TRBD1 or TRBD2 (5 bases each). CDR1 and CDR2 (germline): MDHEN, SYDVKM. The CDR3 runs to 15 residues. V was trimmed by 4 bases and J by 2 bases, leaving 12 bases between them. The CDR3 sequence: CASSSPGRAYNEQFF. CDR3 sequence (DNA): TGTGCCAGCAGTTCCCCGGGACGGGCCTACAATGAGCAGTTCTTC.

The chain is built from TRBV2 and TRBJ1-1; 7 bases fit TRBD1. The CDR3 contains 13 residues. The ends lost 5 bases at V and 1 base at J; junction bases unmatched: 1. Germline values: CDR1 SNHLY, CDR2 FYNNEI. CDR3 in amino acids: CASSNRGNTEAFF. For the CDR3, the DNA is TGTGCCAGCAGTAACAGGGGGAACACTGAAGCTTTCTTT.

This clone is a singleton in its sample. V gene TRBV7-2 combines with J gene TRBJ2-7; 8 bases line up with TRBD1. Germline CDR1 is SGHTA and CDR2 is FQGNSA. The trim removed 5 bases at V and 7 bases at J, leaving 16 bases unmatched. This CDR3 contains 16 residues. The CDR3 loop is CASSPRGARGLWEQYF. The CDR3, as DNA: TGTGCCAGCAGCCCTAGGGGGGCCAGGGGGCTGTGGGAGCAGTACTTC.

The CDR3 reads CASSLSGDTDTQYF. The CDR3 region has the DNA TGTGCCAGCAGCTTATCAGGGGACACAGATACGCAGTATTTT. The chain employs TRBV7-9 and TRBJ2-3; D possibly corresponds to TRBD1 (6 bases). V shed 2 bases and J shed 2 bases, with 8 bases lying between them. The CDR3 runs to 14 residues. CDR1 is SEHNR, CDR2 FQNEAQ, per germline (reference sequence).

The V gene is TRBV4-2, the J gene TRBJ2-7; 10 bases agree with TRBD2. The trim removed 4 bases at V and 2 bases at J, leaving 14 bases unmatched. This CDR3 comprises 18 residues. Germline V lookup: CDR1 LGHNA, CDR2 YNFKEQ. The CDR3 region is CASSRTAGTSALPYEQYF. CDR3 coding DNA: TGTGCCAGCAGCCGCACTGCCGGGACTAGCGCACTTCCCTACGAGCAGTACTTC.

Only one count was recorded for this clone. V and J are TRBV30 and TRBJ1-1, with D unresolved. Per germline, CDR1 GTSNPN and CDR2 SVGIG (reference sequence). V was clipped by 3 bases and J by 5 bases, with 7 bases between them. The CDR3 loop spans 11 amino acids. In DNA form, the CDR3 reads TGTGCCTGGAGGGGGAGTACTGAAGCTTTCTTT. This encodes CAWRGSTEAFF. Complete variable domain (other parts from reference TRBV30 and TRBJ1-1): SQTIHQWPATLVQPVGSPLSLECTVEGTSNPNLYWYRQAAGRGLQLLFYSVGIGQISSEVPQNLSASRPQDRQFILSSKKLLLSDSGFYLCAWRGSTEAFFGQGTRLTVV.

A few counts support this clone. The rearrangement joins TRBV5-6 to TRBJ2-3; D perhaps matches TRBD2 (5 bases). The length of the CDR3 is 15 residues. The germline gives CDR1 SGHDT, CDR2 YYEEEE. Trimming stripped 2 bases from V and 4 bases from J, with 14 bases between. CDR3 bases: TGTGCCAGCAGCTTCTCGGGGTATCGCGCAGATACGCAGTATTTT. As protein: CASSFSGYRADTQYF.